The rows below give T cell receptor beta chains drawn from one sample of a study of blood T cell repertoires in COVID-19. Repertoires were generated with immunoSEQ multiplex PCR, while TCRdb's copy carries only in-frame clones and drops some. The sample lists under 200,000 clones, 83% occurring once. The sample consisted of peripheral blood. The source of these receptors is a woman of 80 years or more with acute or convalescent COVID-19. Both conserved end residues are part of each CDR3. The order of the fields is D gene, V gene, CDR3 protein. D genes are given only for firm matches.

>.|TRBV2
CASRMGRDTGELFF
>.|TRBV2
CASSRENNQPQHF
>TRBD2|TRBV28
CASSLGGAGVHEQYF
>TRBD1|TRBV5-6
CASRPPGQGSHGYTF
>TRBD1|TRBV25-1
CASSWDSSNQPQHF
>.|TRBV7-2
CASSLGALEKLFF
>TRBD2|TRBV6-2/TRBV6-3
CASSYPAGGPDTGELFF
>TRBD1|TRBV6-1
CASSERDRESNQPQHF
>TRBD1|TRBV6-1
CASSESLSGGYEQYF
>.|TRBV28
CASRFGTGGRGSWNYGYTF
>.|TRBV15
CATSRAGSSSYNEQFF
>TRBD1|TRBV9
CASSVAGQGDQETQYF
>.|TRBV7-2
CASSAPRGTGNTIYF
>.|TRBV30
CACDPGAHGYTF
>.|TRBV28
CASSLAGRGEQYF
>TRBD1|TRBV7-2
CASSPRTGGNTGELFF
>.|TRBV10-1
CAGSACSGNTIYF
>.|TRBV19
CASSTAGLTEAFF
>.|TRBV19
CASSIRVTEAFF
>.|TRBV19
CASSIGRATGELFF
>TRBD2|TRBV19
CASSALRGTGELFF
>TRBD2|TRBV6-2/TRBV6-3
CASSATSGELQETQYF
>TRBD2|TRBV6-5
CASSSGGGLPYEQYF
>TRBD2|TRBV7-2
CASSLARAGGPIEQFF
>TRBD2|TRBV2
CASTLAQRGGEQFF
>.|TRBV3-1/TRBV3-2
CASSQEGGRAIDEQFF
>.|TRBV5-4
CASSLDGGARRTEAFF
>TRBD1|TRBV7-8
CASSSTGGVNEKLFF
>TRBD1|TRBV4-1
CASSPWGQVLEETQYF
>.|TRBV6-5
CASSRGGQFIQYF
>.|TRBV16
CASSQSDFSEQYF